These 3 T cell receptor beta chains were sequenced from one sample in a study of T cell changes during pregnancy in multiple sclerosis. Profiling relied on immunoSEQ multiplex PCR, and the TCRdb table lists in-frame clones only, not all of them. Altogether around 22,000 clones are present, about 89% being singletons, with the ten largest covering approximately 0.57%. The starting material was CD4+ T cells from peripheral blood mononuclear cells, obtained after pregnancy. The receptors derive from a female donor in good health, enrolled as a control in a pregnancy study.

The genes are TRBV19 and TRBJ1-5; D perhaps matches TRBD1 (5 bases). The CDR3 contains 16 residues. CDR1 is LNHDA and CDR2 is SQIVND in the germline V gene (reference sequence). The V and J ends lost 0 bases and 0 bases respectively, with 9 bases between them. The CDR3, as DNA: TGTGCCAGTAGTATAGACCAGGGATTTAGCAATCAGCCCCAGCATTTT. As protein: CASSIDQGFSNQPQHF. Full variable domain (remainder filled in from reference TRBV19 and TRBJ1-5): DGGITQSPKYLFRKEGQNVTLSCEQNLNHDAMYWYRQDPGQGLRLIYYSQIVNDFQKGDIAEGYSVSREKKESFPLTVTSAQKNPTAFYLCASSIDQGFSNQPQHFGDGTRLSIL.

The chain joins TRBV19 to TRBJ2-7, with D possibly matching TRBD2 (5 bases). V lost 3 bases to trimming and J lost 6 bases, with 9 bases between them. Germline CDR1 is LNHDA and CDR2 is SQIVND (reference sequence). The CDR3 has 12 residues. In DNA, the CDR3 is TGTGCCAGTAGTATCATGGGGAGCGAGCAGTACTTC. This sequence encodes CASSIMGSEQYF.

The CDR3 sequence: CASSWTVNTEAFF. The CDR3 DNA follows: TGTGCCAGCAGCTGGACAGTGAACACTGAAGCTTTCTTT. The chain employs TRBV7-3 and TRBJ1-1; maybe TRBD1 (6 bases). The CDR3 runs 13 residues. From germline, CDR1 is SGHTA and CDR2 FQGTGA. V shed 4 bases and J shed 0 bases, with 6 bases lying between them.